This is a list of T cell receptor beta chains from one sample in a study of blood T cell repertoires in COVID-19. The protocol was immunoSEQ multiplex PCR, while the TCRdb copy is restricted to in-frame clones and leaves out a portion. The sample yields approximately 70,000 clones, roughly four fifths seen once. The sample comprised peripheral blood. These receptors were collected from an older woman with acute or convalescent COVID-19. Both conserved end residues are part of each CDR3. The D gene is left open where the match is weak. The size field is filled for only some rows; it gives once, few, many or a size class.

clone size	V gene	J gene	D gene	CDR3 DNA	CDR3 protein
-	TRBV5-1	TRBJ2-1	-	TGCGCCAGCAGCTCGCGGGACCTCCCGTATGGAGGTAATGAGCAGTTCTTC	CASSSRDLPYGGNEQFF
few	TRBV2	TRBJ1-2	TRBD1	TGTGCCAGCAGCCCTTCCCAGGGGGCAAGAGGGGGCTACACCTTC	CASSPSQGARGGYTF
once	TRBV5-6	TRBJ2-5	TRBD2	TGTGCCAGCAGCTTGGGCCCTAGCGGGGGGGCCACGGAGACCCAGTACTTC	CASSLGPSGGATETQYF
-	TRBV7-2	TRBJ2-3	TRBD2	TGTGCCAGCAGCTCCCCCTCGGGGGGTTTAATGGGGGATACGCAGTATTTT	CASSSPSGGLMGDTQYF
-	TRBV2	TRBJ1-1	TRBD1	TGTGCCAGCAGTCGGGTCGGGACAGGAGCTGAGGCTTTCTTT	CASSRVGTGAEAFF
-	TRBV3-1/TRBV3-2	TRBJ1-3	-	TGTGCCAGCAGCCAAGATGGGAGCTCTGGAAACACCATATATTTT	CASSQDGSSGNTIYF
-	TRBV24-1	TRBJ1-2	-	TGTGCCACCAGTGATTTTTCAGGCTACACCTTC	CATSDFSGYTF
-	TRBV3-1/TRBV3-2	TRBJ2-3	-	TGTGCCAGCAGCCAAGAGGGAGTATCCTCCACAGATACGCAGTATTTT	CASSQEGVSSTDTQYF
once	TRBV19	TRBJ2-1	TRBD2	TGTGCCAGTAAACGGGGGGACAATGAGCAGTTCTTC	CASKRGDNEQFF
-	TRBV2	TRBJ1-2	-	TGTGCCAGCAGGGAAGATGGACAAACCAACTATGGCTACACCTTC	CASREDGQTNYGYTF
-	TRBV18	TRBJ2-1	TRBD2	TGTGCCAGCTCACCACGATCAGGCCGGGGGGATAATGAGCAGTTCTTC	CASSPRSGRGDNEQFF
-	TRBV3-1/TRBV3-2	TRBJ2-5	-	TGTGCCAGCAGCACAACCCCTGGCACCCAGTACTTC	CASSTTPGTQYF
-	TRBV7-3	TRBJ2-1	TRBD2	TGTGCCAGCAGCTTAATCGGTGTTTCCGGGGGGGCGTCCTACAATGAGCAGTTCTTC	CASSLIGVSGGASYNEQFF
few	TRBV11-2	TRBJ2-7	-	TGTGCCAGCAGCTTAGAGGGGGCAGGAGAGCAGTACTTC	CASSLEGAGEQYF
once	TRBV2	TRBJ2-5	-	TGTGCCAAAAACAGGGTAACCCAAGAGACCCAGTACTTC	CAKNRVTQETQYF
-	TRBV6-1	TRBJ1-3	TRBD1	TGTGCCAGCAGTGAAAGGGCAGGGGGTAGGAACACCATATATTTT	CASSERAGGRNTIYF
-	TRBV5-1	TRBJ1-3	-	TGCGCCAGCAGCTTGGGCAGGGCTGGAAACACCATATATTTT	CASSLGRAGNTIYF
-	TRBV10-1	TRBJ2-1	TRBD1	TGCGCCAGCAGCTTGGGACAGGATAACAATGAGCAGTTCTTC	CASSLGQDNNEQFF
-	TRBV7-9	TRBJ2-7	TRBD1	TGTGCCAGCAGCGCGTGGACAGGGAGAGACGAGCAGTACTTC	CASSAWTGRDEQYF
-	TRBV10-1	TRBJ2-1	TRBD1	TGCGCCAGCAGTGAATCGGGACAGGGCAATGAGCAGTTCTTC	CASSESGQGNEQFF
-	TRBV7-2	TRBJ2-5	-	TGTGCCAGCAGCTTAGATGGCAGGGTACAAGAGACCCAGTACTTC	CASSLDGRVQETQYF
-	TRBV19	TRBJ2-5	TRBD1	TGTGCCAGTAGTGCACAGACAGGGAAAGAGACCCAGTACTTC	CASSAQTGKETQYF
once	TRBV19	TRBJ2-3	-	TGTGCCAGTAAGGTGGGTTTGGAGGCGGATACGCAGTATTTT	CASKVGLEADTQYF
-	TRBV5-1	TRBJ2-5	TRBD1	TGCGCCAGCAGCTTTCAGGGGGCGCATGAAGAGACCCAGTACTTC	CASSFQGAHEETQYF
-	TRBV19	TRBJ2-5	TRBD1	TGTGCCAGTAGTATAGGGACAGGGCAAGAGACCCAGTACTTC	CASSIGTGQETQYF
once	TRBV11-2	TRBJ2-7	-	TGTGCCAGCAGCTTAGAGGGGGGGCCTTACGAGCAGTACTTC	CASSLEGGPYEQYF
-	TRBV20-1	TRBJ1-1	-	TGCAGTGCCACCGAGAATGAAGCTTTCTTT	CSATENEAFF
-	TRBV19	TRBJ2-1	TRBD1	TGTGCCAGTAGTATATCAGGGGGACCAAATGAGCAGTTCTTC	CASSISGGPNEQFF
few	TRBV6-6	TRBJ1-1	-	TGTGCCAGCAGTTACTCGAGTAGGGGCGACACTGAAGCTTTCTTT	CASSYSSRGDTEAFF